The entry that follows covers one T cell receptor beta chain sequence. Its specificity is unknown. Sequence at one end of the junction differs from germline and may be a read error. The entry originates in a study of tumor-infiltrating lymphocytes in primary liver carcinoma. Study overall: Samples gave roughly 3.65 to 7.13 million productive TCRbeta reads, similar across tissue types.

Total RNA amounting to 500 ng was the source from which TCR beta cDNA was made with a constant-region primer. Slightly modified ARM-PCR, run as three nested multiplex PCR rounds, produced the TCR beta libraries. Investigators reported that the first two PCR rounds, at 10 cycles each, used TRBV1-TRBV30 forward primers with a C-beta reverse primer. TCRdb called the multiplex PCR reads again in MiXCR, with one record for every CDR3 protein. This table holds 100,000 to 120,000 distinct CDR3 sequences, around 83% found once. The CDR3 spans 14 residues. CDR1 is MDHEN, CDR2 SYDVKM, per germline. Study-wide results and limits: Significantly greater top-250-clone fractions characterized tumors relative to blood (p = 0.039).

RNA and DNA were co-extracted from roughly 20-30 mg of unsorted bulk tissue. Patients had chronic HBV infection and were treatment-naive. Each tumor had five separate regions sampled. The sample comprised liver tumor tissue from sampling region 3. The sample's subset: tumor region T3, left-lateral pole. The V and J genes are TRBV28 and TRBJ2-7; D not resolved. The clonotype originates from a middle-aged man with primary liver carcinoma and hepatitis B virus infection. The DNA for the CDR3 is TGTGTCAGCAGTTTCCAGGTAATCTCCTACGAGCAGTACTTC. Protein sequence: CVSSFQVISYEQYF.